The 28 T cell receptor beta chains in this list originate from one sample, sequenced in a study of T-cell memory formation after mild COVID-19. MiXCR, applied by TCRdb to the 5' RACE reads, yields one record per CDR3 protein. The sample consists of 95,000 to 120,000 distinct CDR3 sequences, roughly a sixth of them appearing once. The specimen sequenced was PBMCs or a T cell subset sorted from them (not recorded which). These receptors all come from a man between 18 and 29 years old who had mild COVID-19 (a few samples of this study predate the infection). Cell type and time point are not known.

The rearrangement uses TRBV10-3 and TRBJ2-3, with 7 bases matching TRBD1. Losses at the gene ends were 6 bases for V and 2 bases for J; bases not matched to a gene: 5. The germline V gene has CDR1 ENHRY and CDR2 SYGVKD. This CDR3 comprises 14 residues. CDR3 in DNA: TGTGCCATCAGCCCGGGACAGAACACAGATACGCAGTATTTT. It is translated as CAISPGQNTDTQYF.

The chain joins TRBV12-3 or TRBV12-4 to TRBJ2-1; no firm D call. V lost 3 bases and J lost 6, with 9 bases in between. This CDR3 is 13 amino acids long. CDR3 nucleotide sequence: TGTGCCAGCAGTTTTAGGCGAGTCAATGAGCAGTTCTTC. Protein: CASSFRRVNEQFF.

This clonotype occurred a few times. The chain employs TRBV3-1 and TRBJ2-2, with no clear D. Germline V gene data show CDR1 as LGHDT and CDR2 as YNNKEL (reference sequence). The CDR3 loop spans 17 amino acids. Trimming pared 1 base from V and 2 bases from J, leaving 14 bases between. CDR3 in DNA: TGTGCCAGCAGCCAAGCCCTAGGTCGGGTAAACACCGGGGAGCTGTTTTTT. Translating gives CASSQALGRVNTGELFF.

There are a few counts of this clonotype. The chain joins TRBV5-1 to TRBJ2-5, with 8 positions matching TRBD1. Germline CDR1 reads SGHRS; CDR2 reads YFSETQ. The CDR3 is 14 amino acids. The V and J ends lost 4 bases and 3 bases, in that order; junction bases with no gene match: 5. Here the CDR3 reads CASSGGQVEETQYF. For the CDR3, the DNA is TGCGCCAGCAGCGGGGGACAGGTGGAAGAGACCCAGTACTTC. Full variable domain (rest looked up from reference TRBV5-1 and TRBJ2-5): KAGVTQTPRYLIKTRGQQVTLSCSPISGHRSVSWYQQTPGQGLQFLFEYFSETQRNKGNFPGRFSGRQFSNSRSEMNVSTLELGDSALYLCASSGGQVEETQYFGPGTRLLVL.

This chain connects TRBV4-2 to TRBJ2-1; maybe TRBD1 (5 bases). Per germline, CDR1 LGHNA and CDR2 YNFKEQ. The CDR3 length is 14 residues. V gave up 2 bases and J gave up 6 bases, with 11 bases separating them. The CDR3 loop is CASSQRGVSNEQFF. CDR3 DNA sequence: TGTGCCAGCAGCCAAAGGGGTGTTAGCAATGAGCAGTTCTTC.

This clonotype was counted once. The CDR3 loop reads CASSHDSHYGYTF. The CDR3 region has the DNA TGTGCCAGCAGCCATGACAGTCACTATGGCTACACCTTC. This chain connects TRBV3-1 to TRBJ1-2, with a weak D call TRBD1 (5 bases). Deletions cut 3 bases from V and 3 bases from J, with 8 bases between. The CDR3 length is 13 residues. Germline V lookup: CDR1 LGHDT, CDR2 YNNKEL (reference sequence).

This clonotype was seen only a few times. This sequence joins TRBV4-2 and TRBJ1-1; the D is unclear. Trimming cost V 2 bases and J 0 bases, with 10 bases left between them. Germline V lookup: CDR1 LGHNA, CDR2 YNFKEQ. This CDR3 comprises 15 residues. The DNA for the CDR3 is TGTGCCAGCAGCCAACCGGGAGAAATGAACACTGAAGCTTTCTTT. It translates to CASSQPGEMNTEAFF.

The chain is built from TRBV4-1 and TRBJ2-1, with a possible D match to TRBD2 (6 bases). The germline gives CDR1 MGHRA, CDR2 YSYEKL. The CDR3 is 15 amino acids. V was trimmed by 8 bases and J by 0 bases, leaving 14 bases between them. The CDR3 nucleotides are TGCGCCAGCCAAGGGACTCCTAGCTCCTACAATGAGCAGTTCTTC. Encoded protein: CASQGTPSSYNEQFF.

At least ten counts were recorded for this clonotype. The chain links TRBV12-3 or TRBV12-4 to TRBJ2-5; TRBD2 agrees at 8 bases. There are 13 residues in the CDR3. After removal of 9 bases from V and 11 bases from J, the junction contained 14 bases not matched to a gene. The CDR3 sequence is CASEGAGVSLQYF. Written as DNA, the CDR3 is TGTGCCAGTGAGGGAGCGGGGGTTTCTTTACAGTACTTC.

The chain carries TRBV5-6 and TRBJ2-7, with D unclear. With 2 bases removed from V and 0 bases from J, the gap between germline ends came to 9 bases. The CDR3 extends over 14 amino acids. CDR1 is SGHDT, CDR2 YYEEEE, per germline. Here the CDR3 DNA reads TGTGCCAGCAGCTTTGGACGCAGCTCCTACGAGCAGTACGTC. Translating gives CASSFGRSSYEQYV.

There are a few counts of this clonotype. The genes are TRBV30 and TRBJ1-5; D unresolved. The CDR3 extends over 14 amino acids. Germline CDR1 and CDR2: GTSNPN and SVGIG (reference sequence). Trimming shortened V by 1 base and J by 3 bases, and 10 bases separated the two germline ends. The CDR3 region is CAWSGTIYNQPQHF. Written as DNA, the CDR3 is TGTGCCTGGAGTGGCACCATCTACAATCAGCCCCAGCATTTT.

This clonotype appeared a few times. The genes are TRBV30 and TRBJ1-5; no reliable D call. Trimming stripped 0 bases from V and 11 bases from J, with 14 bases between. The CDR3 is 13 amino acids. Germline CDR1 reads GTSNPN; CDR2 reads SVGIG (reference sequence). The CDR3 DNA reads as TGTGCCTGGAGTGTTTACCCGGGGAGGTCCCAGCATTTT. Encoded protein: CAWSVYPGRSQHF.

A few counts support this clonotype. This chain connects TRBV5-1 to TRBJ2-5, with 12 bases matching TRBD2. The germline V gene has CDR1 SGHRS and CDR2 YFSETQ. The CDR3 length is 15 residues. V trimming: 3 bases; J trimming: 2 bases; junction bases outside the gene matches: 2. The CDR3 reads CASSSLAGGQETQYF. The CDR3 coding sequence is TGCGCCAGCAGCTCTCTAGCGGGGGGGCAAGAGACCCAGTACTTC.

This clonotype was seen more than once but under ten times. The chain recombines TRBV19 with TRBJ2-1; D is undetermined. Germline V gene lookup returns CDR1 LNHDA and CDR2 SQIVND (reference sequence). V lost 5 bases to trimming and J lost 7 bases, with 12 bases between them. The CDR3 runs to 13 residues. The CDR3 here is CASSGLFTNEQFF. Written as DNA, the CDR3 is TGTGCCAGTAGTGGGCTGTTTACTAATGAGCAGTTCTTC.

The table lists this clonotype with many counts. The CDR3 region is CASSQIAGKKTQYF. The CDR3, as DNA: TGTGCCAGCAGTCAGATAGCGGGAAAAAAGACCCAGTACTTC. This chain links TRBV6-5 with TRBJ2-5; 8 bases agree with TRBD2. CDR3 size: 14 residues. V shed 5 bases, J shed 6 bases, and the junction held 8 bases outside the gene matches. CDR1 MNHEY and CDR2 SVGAGI come from the germline V gene.

This clonotype appeared a few times. Possible read error: a much larger clone is one base away. The chain has TRBV7-2 and TRBJ2-3; D gene ambiguous. The CDR3 has 12 residues. Per the germline V gene, CDR1 is SGHTA and CDR2 is FQGNSA. The ends were cut back, 2 bases at V and 5 bases at J, with 5 bases in the middle. The CDR3 region has the DNA TGTGCCAGCAGCTTACTAAGAGATACGCAGTATTTT. Translated, it gives CASSLLRDTQYF.

This clonotype was seen more than once but under ten times. The V call is TRBV7-2, the J call TRBJ2-5; the D gene is possibly TRBD1 (6 bases). The CDR3 has 14 residues. The V and J ends lost 4 bases and 1 base respectively, with 10 bases between them. From germline, CDR1 is SGHTA and CDR2 FQGNSA. In DNA, the CDR3 is TGTGCCAGCAGCTCCAGGGGATTCCAAGAGACCCAGTACTTC. Protein product: CASSSRGFQETQYF.

This chain joins TRBV6-2 or TRBV6-3 and TRBJ1-4; D uncertain. The CDR3 is made up of 14 amino acids. V lost 7 bases, J lost 5 bases, and 14 bases lay in between. CDR1 is MNHEY, CDR2 SVGEGT, per germline. CDR3 in amino acids: CASILDGSNEKLFF. CDR3 in DNA: TGTGCCAGCATTCTGGACGGCTCGAATGAAAAACTGTTTTTT.

The rearrangement links TRBV5-1 to TRBJ2-4; D might be TRBD2 (6 bases). The CDR3 has 15 residues. Looked up from germline, CDR1 is SGHRS and CDR2 is YFSETQ. Trimming removed 0 bases at V and 6 bases at J, with 13 bases between. CDR3 bases: TGCGCCAGCAGCTTGGCGGGGGACCTGGGAAACATTCAGTACTTC. Translation: CASSLAGDLGNIQYF.

The chain links TRBV25-1 to TRBJ2-3; TRBD1 might be the D (6 bases). The CDR3 is 16 amino acids. V dropped 3 bases and J dropped 2 bases, with 15 bases sitting between them. The germline gives CDR1 MGHDK, CDR2 SYGVNS. The CDR3 bases are TGTGCCAGCAGTGAGTGGGCAGGGGTCATCACAGATACGCAGTATTTT. This codes for CASSEWAGVITDTQYF.

The chain recombines TRBV4-3 with TRBJ1-1; possibly TRBD1 for D (5 bases). This CDR3 region has 13 residues. Deletions cut 0 bases from V and 7 bases from J, with 9 bases between. Germline CDR1 reads LGHNA; CDR2 reads YSLEER. The chain's CDR3 is CASSQDWGGEAFF. CDR3 in DNA: TGCGCCAGCAGCCAAGATTGGGGGGGTGAAGCTTTCTTT.

The chain is built from TRBV24-1 and TRBJ2-3; maybe TRBD2 (5 bases). V shed 2 bases and J shed 6 bases, with 8 bases lying between them. The CDR3 has 13 amino acids. CDR1 is KGHDR, CDR2 SFDVKD, per germline. The DNA of the CDR3 is TGTGCCACCAGTGATTCGGGGTACGATACGCAGTATTTT. Translating it yields CATSDSGYDTQYF.

The rearrangement uses TRBV5-1 and TRBJ2-2; weak D call: TRBD2 (5 bases). V was cut by 0 bases and J by 4 bases, with 7 bases left in between. Germline V CDR1 and CDR2: SGHRS, YFSETQ. The CDR3 runs 14 residues. CDR3 sequence reads: CASSLDAGTGELFF. For the CDR3, the DNA is TGCGCCAGCAGCTTGGATGCGGGCACCGGGGAGCTGTTTTTT.

J is TRBJ2-1 and V is TRBV7-3; 9 bases map to TRBD2. The CDR3 is 16 residues long. Germline CDR1 is SGHTA and CDR2 is FQGTGA. V trimming: 5 bases; J trimming: 0 bases; junction bases outside the gene matches: 5. The CDR3 region is CASSPYSGGSYNEQFF. CDR3 in DNA: TGTGCCAGCAGCCCTTATAGCGGGGGCTCCTACAATGAGCAGTTCTTC.

In its sample, this clonotype was seen a few times. This chain joins TRBV29-1 and TRBJ2-3; D could derive from TRBD1 or TRBD2 (5 bases each). The germline V gene has CDR1 SQVTM and CDR2 ANQGSEA. The CDR3 contains 12 residues. The V end was cut by 7 bases, the J end by 6 bases, with 14 bases between. Here the CDR3 reads CSAGTQADTQYF. CDR3 in DNA: TGCAGCGCGGGGACCCAGGCGGATACGCAGTATTTT.

This clonotype showed up just once. This chain uses TRBV7-3 with TRBJ2-4; D remains unclear. This CDR3 is 14 amino acids long. The V and J ends lost 6 bases and 7 bases respectively, with 16 bases between them. Germline values: CDR1 SGHTA, CDR2 FQGTGA. CDR3: CASSLGPESNIQYF. CDR3 bases: TGTGCCAGCAGTTTGGGCCCCGAAAGCAACATTCAGTACTTC.

The genes are TRBV2 and TRBJ2-7; 10 bases are shared with TRBD2. This CDR3 spans 16 amino acids. The ends lost 7 bases at V and 0 bases at J; junction bases unmatched: 9. The germline V gene has CDR1 SNHLY and CDR2 FYNNEI. The CDR3 reads CASKTGLAGVSYEQYF. The CDR3 DNA follows: TGTGCCAGCAAAACGGGCCTAGCGGGGGTCTCCTACGAGCAGTACTTC.

The J gene is TRBJ2-1, the V gene TRBV7-8, with D perhaps matching TRBD1 or TRBD2 (5 bases each). This CDR3 region has 15 residues. With 2 bases removed from V and 3 bases from J, the gap between germline ends came to 11 bases. CDR1 is SGHVS, CDR2 FQNEAQ, per germline. CDR3 amino acids: CASSLPAGSYNEQFF. The CDR3 DNA follows: TGTGCCAGCAGCTTACCGGCAGGGAGCTACAATGAGCAGTTCTTC.